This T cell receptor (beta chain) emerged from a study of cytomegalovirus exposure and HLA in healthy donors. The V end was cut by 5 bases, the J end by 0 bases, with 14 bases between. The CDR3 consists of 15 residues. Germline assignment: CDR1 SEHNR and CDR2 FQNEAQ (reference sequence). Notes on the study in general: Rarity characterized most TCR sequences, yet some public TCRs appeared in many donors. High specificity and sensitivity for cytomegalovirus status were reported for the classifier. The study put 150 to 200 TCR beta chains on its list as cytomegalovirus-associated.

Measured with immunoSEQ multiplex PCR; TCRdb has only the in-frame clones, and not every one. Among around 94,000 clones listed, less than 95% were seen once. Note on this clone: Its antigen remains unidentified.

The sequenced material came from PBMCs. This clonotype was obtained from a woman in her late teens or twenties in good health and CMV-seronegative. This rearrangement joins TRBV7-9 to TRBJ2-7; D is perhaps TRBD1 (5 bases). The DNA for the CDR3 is TGTGCCAGCAGCAAAACAGGTGAAAGCTCCTACGAGCAGTACTTC. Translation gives CASSKTGESSYEQYF.